The 22 T cell receptor beta chains in this list originate from one sample, sequenced in a study of blood T cell repertoires in COVID-19. Repertoires were generated with immunoSEQ multiplex PCR, while TCRdb's copy carries only in-frame clones and drops some. The sample holds 30,000 or so clones, approximately 83% seen once. Specimen: peripheral blood. These receptors were obtained from a man in his forties or fifties with acute or convalescent COVID-19.

This chain connects TRBV11-2 to TRBJ1-1; possible D gene TRBD1, 5 bases. Trimming left V 2 bases short and J 4 bases short, with 23 bases between. The CDR3 extends over 18 amino acids. CDR1 is SGHAT, CDR2 FQNNGV, per germline. The CDR3 DNA is TGTGCCAGCAGCTTATATGACCGAGCGTGGGCAGGGCCCACTGAAGCTTTCTTT. It specifies CASSLYDRAWAGPTEAFF.

This chain links TRBV5-4 with TRBJ2-2, with 9 bases identical to TRBD1. V trimming: 3 bases; J trimming: 4 bases; junction bases outside the gene matches: 16. Per the germline V gene, CDR1 is SGHNT and CDR2 is YYREEE (reference sequence). The CDR3 has 19 amino acids. The CDR3 nucleotides read TGTGCCAGCAGCTCGGGACAGGGAGGCCCCTTGTCGCTCACCGGGGAGCTGTTTTTT. Its protein is CASSSGQGGPLSLTGELFF. The full variable domain, in which reference TRBV5-4 and TRBJ2-2 provide the parts outside the CDR3, is ETGVTQSPTHLIKTRGQQVTLRCSSQSGHNTVSWYQQALGQGPQFIFQYYREEENGRGNFPPRFSGLQFPNYSSELNVNALELDDSALYLCASSSGQGGPLSLTGELFFGEGSRLTVL.

The CDR3 here is CASRQDTSSPLHF. The CDR3 DNA reads as TGTGCCAGCAGGCAGGACACTTCTTCACCCCTCCACTTT. The rearrangement joins TRBV2 to TRBJ1-6; D is possibly TRBD1 (5 bases). CDR1 is SNHLY, CDR2 FYNNEI, per germline. The CDR3 has 13 residues. Trimming shortened V by 6 bases and J by 9 bases, and 12 bases separated the two germline ends.

The chain links TRBV6-6 to TRBJ2-2, with TRBD1 matching over 9 bases. J was trimmed by 7 bases and V by 2 bases; bases with no gene match: 2. The CDR3 length is 14 residues. From germline, CDR1 is MNHNY and CDR2 SVGAGI (reference sequence). The CDR3 is CASSYGTGNGELFF. CDR3 sequence (DNA): TGTGCCAGCAGTTACGGGACAGGGAACGGGGAGCTGTTTTTT.

This rearrangement joins TRBV28 to TRBJ2-7; TRBD2 aligns across 12 bases. The CDR3 sequence is 16 residues long. Germline CDR1 reads MDHEN; CDR2 reads SYDVKM. Losses at the gene ends were 6 bases for V and 7 bases for J; bases not matched to a gene: 13. The CDR3 DNA follows: TGTGCCAGCAGCCACGTACTAGCGGGAGGCCTGGGGGAGCAGTACTTC. Its translation is CASSHVLAGGLGEQYF.

V usage is TRBV28 and J usage is TRBJ1-2; D is unclear. This CDR3 has 11 residues. CDR1 MDHEN and CDR2 SYDVKM come from the germline V gene. Trimming left V 10 bases short and J 8 bases short, with 14 bases between. The CDR3 bases are TGTGCCACTAAGGCCAGGCCGGGCTACACCTTC. As protein: CATKARPGYTF.

The J gene is TRBJ2-6, the V gene TRBV10-1; D unclear. CDR1 and CDR2 from the germline V gene are WNHNN and SYGVQD (reference sequence). V lost 3 bases, J lost 0 bases, and 3 bases lay in between. The CDR3 has 14 residues. This chain's CDR3 is CASSDSSGANVLTF. The CDR3 DNA follows: TGCGCCAGCAGTGACAGCTCTGGGGCCAACGTCCTGACTTTC.

This chain connects TRBV19 to TRBJ2-7; 10 nucleotides line up with TRBD2. The CDR3 contains 15 residues. Germline-derived CDR1 and CDR2 are LNHDA and SQIVND (reference sequence). The ends lost 3 bases at V and 3 bases at J; junction bases unmatched: 5. This CDR3 reads CASSIVAGGLYEQYF. As DNA, the CDR3 is TGTGCCAGTAGTATTGTAGCGGGGGGCCTCTACGAGCAGTACTTC.

The chain recombines TRBV5-1 with TRBJ1-3, with TRBD1 identical over 9 bases. The CDR3 loop spans 16 amino acids. The germline CDR1 and CDR2 sequences are SGHRS and YFSETQ. The V and J ends lost 4 bases and 0 bases, in that order; junction bases with no gene match: 5. The CDR3 is CASSRGQGNSGNTIYF. The CDR3 nucleotides read TGCGCCAGCAGCAGGGGACAGGGCAACTCTGGAAACACCATATATTTT.

J is TRBJ2-1 and V is TRBV5-8; TRBD1 matches at 9 bases. This CDR3 spans 14 amino acids. V gave up 5 bases and J gave up 4 bases; unmatched junction bases: 4. Germline V gene sequence: CDR1 SGHTS, CDR2 YDEGEE. CDR3 in DNA: TGTGCCAGCAGGGGGACAGGGCCATACAATGAGCAGTTCTTC. As protein: CASRGTGPYNEQFF.

The rearrangement links TRBV19 to TRBJ1-2, with 9 bases fitting TRBD1. This CDR3 has 16 amino acids. J gave up 3 bases and V 9 bases, and 14 bases lay outside the gene matches. CDR1 and CDR2 (germline): LNHDA, SQIVND (reference sequence). The CDR3 sequence: CASSAGQGSPDYGYTF. The DNA for the CDR3 is TGTGCCAGCAGCGCGGGACAGGGATCTCCTGACTATGGCTACACCTTC. Together with reference TRBV19 and TRBJ1-2, the CDR3 gives the full variable domain: DGGITQSPKYLFRKEGQNVTLSCEQNLNHDAMYWYRQDPGQGLRLIYYSQIVNDFQKGDIAEGYSVSREKKESFPLTVTSAQKNPTAFYLCASSAGQGSPDYGYTFGSGTRLTVV.

This rearrangement joins TRBV7-2 to TRBJ2-5; the match to TRBD2 covers 13 bases. Germline V gives CDR1 SGHTA, CDR2 FQGNSA. V lost 3 bases, J lost 5 bases, and 9 bases stayed unmatched. The CDR3 runs 17 residues. The CDR3 region is CASSFLLAGGPGETQYF. The CDR3 nucleotides are TGTGCCAGCAGCTTCCTACTAGCGGGGGGGCCCGGGGAGACCCAGTACTTC.

The gene calls are TRBV6-1 and TRBJ2-7; 7 nucleotides agree with TRBD2. Germline V gene lookup returns CDR1 MNHNS and CDR2 SASEGT. J gave up 6 bases and V 2 bases, and 10 bases lay outside the gene matches. The CDR3 contains 15 residues. CDR3 DNA sequence: TGTGCCAGCAGTGAATGGCTGGGAGGGATGGGCGAGCAGTACTTC. Translated, it gives CASSEWLGGMGEQYF.

Note on this clone: Other DNA sequences in this sample translate to the same CDR3. The chain recombines TRBV6-1 with TRBJ1-6; D remains ambiguous. The CDR3 is 16 amino acids. Germline V gene sequence: CDR1 MNHNS, CDR2 SASEGT. The ends were cut back, 2 bases at V and 0 bases at J, with 8 bases in the middle. This chain's CDR3 is CASSELGSSYNSPLHF. The CDR3 DNA reads as TGTGCCAGCAGTGAATTGGGCAGCTCCTATAATTCACCCCTCCACTTT.

The chain combines TRBV29-1 with TRBJ1-1, with D perhaps TRBD1 (5 bases). Germline CDR1 reads SQVTM; CDR2 reads ANQGSEA. This CDR3 is 14 amino acids long. The V end was cut by 6 bases, the J end by 0 bases, with 14 bases between. As DNA, the CDR3 is TGCAGCGTGGTTTCTCAGGGCGTGAACACTGAAGCTTTCTTT. It yields the protein CSVVSQGVNTEAFF. Full variable domain (rest looked up from reference TRBV29-1 and TRBJ1-1): SAVISQKPSRDICQRGTSLTIQCQVDSQVTMMFWYRQQPGQSLTLIATANQGSEATYESGFVIDKFPISRPNLTFSTLTVSNMSPEDSSIYLCSVVSQGVNTEAFFGQGTRLTVV.

The chain combines TRBV7-2 with TRBJ2-1; D is ambiguous. The CDR3 sequence is 14 residues long. With 5 bases removed from V and 6 bases from J, the gap between germline ends came to 14 bases. The V gene's germline CDR1 is SGHTA and CDR2 FQGNSA. Written as DNA, the CDR3 is TGTGCCAGCAGCCCCCTGACTTTTTCCAATGAGCAGTTCTTC. Amino acid sequence: CASSPLTFSNEQFF.

The chain carries TRBV5-4 and TRBJ2-7, with 9 positions matching TRBD2. J lost 6 bases, V lost 9 bases, and 13 bases had no gene match. The V gene's germline CDR1 is SGHNT and CDR2 YYREEE (reference sequence). The CDR3 length is 14 residues. In DNA form, the CDR3 reads TGTGCCATGATGCTAGCGGGATCGCGATCCGAGCAGTACTTC. Protein product: CAMMLAGSRSEQYF.

The chain carries TRBV6-5 and TRBJ2-5; 8 bases align to TRBD2. Germline CDR1 and CDR2: MNHEY and SVGAGI. The CDR3 runs to 13 residues. V lost 5 bases, J lost 6 bases, and 5 bases stayed unmatched. CDR3 sequence (DNA): TGTGCCAGCAGTCCGGGGGGGGAACAGACCCAGTACTTC. It codes for CASSPGGEQTQYF.

The chain employs TRBV5-1 and TRBJ2-3; D might be TRBD2 (6 bases). Trimming stripped 3 bases from V and 6 bases from J, with 14 bases between. Germline V CDR1 and CDR2: SGHRS, YFSETQ. This CDR3 is built from 14 residues. CDR3 residues: CASSSRGTSDTQYF. DNA of the CDR3: TGCGCCAGCAGCTCCCGGGGGACGTCGGATACGCAGTATTTT.

This clone was found a few times. The chain is built from TRBV2 and TRBJ1-3; 7 bases fit TRBD1. V trimming: 6 bases; J trimming: 0 bases; junction bases outside the gene matches: 5. The germline V gene encodes CDR1 SNHLY and CDR2 FYNNEI. This CDR3 has 15 amino acids. As DNA, the CDR3 is TGTGCCAGCAGGACAGGGACCTTCTCTGGAAACACCATATATTTT. Translation gives CASRTGTFSGNTIYF. The full variable domain, its missing parts supplied by reference TRBV2 and TRBJ1-3, is EPEVTQTPSHQVTQMGQEVILRCVPISNHLYFYWYRQILGQKVEFLVSFYNNEISEKSEIFDDQFSVERPDGSNFTLKIRSTKLEDSAMYFCASRTGTFSGNTIYFGEGSWLTVV.

About this clone: Other nucleotide sequences in the sample specify the same CDR3. The chain uses TRBV2 and TRBJ2-5, with TRBD2 matching over 10 bases. The V gene end was trimmed by 5 bases and the J gene end by 5 bases; junction bases not matched to a gene: 8. The CDR3 sequence is 15 residues long. Per the germline V gene, CDR1 is SNHLY and CDR2 is FYNNEI. As DNA, the CDR3 is TGTGCCAGCAGTTTAGCGGGGGGCCGACCGGAGACCCAGTACTTC. Protein product: CASSLAGGRPETQYF.

The chain employs TRBV5-8 and TRBJ2-3; no firm D call. The germline V gene encodes CDR1 SGHTS and CDR2 YDEGEE. CDR3 length: 15 residues. Trimming pared 0 bases from V and 0 bases from J, leaving 8 bases between. CDR3 residues: CASSLEQISTDTQYF. The CDR3 coding sequence is TGTGCCAGCAGCTTGGAACAGATTAGCACAGATACGCAGTATTTT.